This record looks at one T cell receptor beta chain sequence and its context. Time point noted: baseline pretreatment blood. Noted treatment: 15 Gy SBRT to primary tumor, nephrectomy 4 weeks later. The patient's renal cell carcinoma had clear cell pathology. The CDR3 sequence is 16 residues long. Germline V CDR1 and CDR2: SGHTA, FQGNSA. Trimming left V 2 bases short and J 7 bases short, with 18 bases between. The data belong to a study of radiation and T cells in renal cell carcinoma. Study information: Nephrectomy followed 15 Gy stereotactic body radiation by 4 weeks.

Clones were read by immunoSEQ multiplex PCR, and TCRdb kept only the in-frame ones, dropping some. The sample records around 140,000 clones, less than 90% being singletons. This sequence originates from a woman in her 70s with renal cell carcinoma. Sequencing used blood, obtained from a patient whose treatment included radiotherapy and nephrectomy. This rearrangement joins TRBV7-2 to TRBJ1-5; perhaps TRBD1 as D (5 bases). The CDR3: CASSLRGLGGEQPQHF. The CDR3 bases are TGTGCCAGCAGCTTAAGGGGCTTAGGAGGGGAGCAGCCCCAGCATTTT.